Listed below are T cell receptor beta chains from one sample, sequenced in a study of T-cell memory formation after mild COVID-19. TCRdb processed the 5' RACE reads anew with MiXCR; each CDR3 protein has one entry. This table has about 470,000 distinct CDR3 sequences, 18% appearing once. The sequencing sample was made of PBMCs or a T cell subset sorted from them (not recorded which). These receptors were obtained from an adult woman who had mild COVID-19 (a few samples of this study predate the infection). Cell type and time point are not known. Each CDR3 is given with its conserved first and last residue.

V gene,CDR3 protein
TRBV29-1,CSVHQGQASSYEQYF
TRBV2,CASSLSGRAAYEQYF
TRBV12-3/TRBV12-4,CASRWDQETQYF
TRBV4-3,CASSQSSATSTDTQYF
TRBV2,CASSEEGTGANVLTF
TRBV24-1,CATSEGPNYGYTF
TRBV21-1,CASSTGKGLDEQFF
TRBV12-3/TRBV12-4,CASSTGGGTPHEQYF
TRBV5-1,CASSLERQGKPFF
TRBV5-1,CASSFRLAGGSYEQYF
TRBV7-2,CASRLAGGKETQYF
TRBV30,CAWRRGTGPNTEAFF
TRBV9,CASSAGGEDGGYTF